This T cell receptor beta chain was identified in a study of T-cell reconstitution after alpha-beta-depleted transplantation in children (dated by TCRdb to 2015 to 2016). Background on the whole study: Using TCR repertoire profiling, the study quantitatively followed how T-cell immune reconstitution unfolded in children after TCRalphabeta/CD19-depleted allogeneic hematopoietic cell transplantation. Here is what the overall study found, with its caveats: The frequencies of hyperexpanded clones fell over the following months, and after one year, T-cell counts and TCRbeta diversity were mostly attributed to newly produced T cells. Apparently early alphabetaT-cell count recovery about two months after transplant reportedly relied on only several hundred rapidly expanded clones derived from non-depleted graft cells. In some patients, the high TCRbeta diversity seen at day 60 was put down to recipient T cells and intrathymic progenitors that had survived conditioning.

From V the trimming removes 4 bases and from J it removes 9 bases, while the gene matches leave 2 bases of the junction unaccounted for. CDR1 and CDR2 are read off the germline V gene (reference sequence) as MNHEY and SMNVEV. The CDR3 starts with the cysteine, ends with the phenylalanine, and has 13 residues. Just CDR3 DNA is preserved here, 39 bases in frame from base 1. Library preparation used PCR. Sequenced on an Illumina HiSeq 2500. TCR library preparation used molecular barcoding, with unique molecular identifiers applied to normalize quantification of the TCRbeta repertoire. TCRdb trimmed public reads at Q25 via fastp, called clones via MiXCR and kept in-frame beta chains. Rows are unified per CDR3 protein, each entry keeping the most common DNA and genes. For this sample there are about 980,000 distinct CDR3 sequences; under 30% appear just once. The ten largest clones add up to roughly 31% of the sample.

Interpreted using the paper, the treatment or condition label stands for: allogeneic hematopoietic cell transplantation with graft depleted of TCRalphabeta T cells and CD19 B cells. Transplant recipients were children who received TCRalphabeta/CD19-depleted allogeneic hematopoietic cell grafts. This clonotype was picked up a small number of times. Its antigen remains undetermined. Base qualities are missing; no much larger clone stands one base away. The sequence joins TRBV27 to TRBJ2-4; the junction holds 11 bases that match TRBD1. The clonotype was recovered from a boy in the first two years of life who had a stem cell transplant for SCID, so the T cells may come from the graft donor. This specimen was PBMCs, mostly from graft donor cells, taken 360 days after TCRalphabeta/CD19-depleted stem cell transplant. In nucleotides, the sequence is TGTGCCAGCAGTTGGGGACAGGGGGGCATTCAGTACTTC. It is translated as CASSWGQGGIQYF.